This record concerns one T cell receptor (beta chain) sequence. The data were obtained in a study of blood T cell repertoires in COVID-19. Each participant's cohort was designated according to participant-reported clinical history. Clones were sequenced by immunoSEQ multiplex PCR, and TCRdb holds only the in-frame ones, with some missing. The sample includes a few hundred thousand clones, about 80% of them seen just once. V shed 6 bases and J shed 4 bases, with 12 bases lying between them. The CDR3 is 14 residues long. Germline V gives CDR1 SGHTA, CDR2 FQGNSA. Sample: PBMCs or T cells enriched from blood (not recorded which). The rearrangement links TRBV7-2 to TRBJ2-2; D is ambiguous. The TCR was taken from a man aged 50-60 years who had recovered from COVID-19. The CDR3 spells CASSQLTATGELFF. CDR3 nucleotide sequence: TGTGCCAGCAGTCAACTTACAGCCACCGGGGAGCTGTTTTTT.